Below, 23 T cell receptor beta chains from the same sample are listed, as sequenced in a study of T-cell reconstitution after alpha-beta-depleted transplantation in children listed by TCRdb under 2016. Libraries were constructed by PCR. The sequencer listed for this sample is Illumina HiSeq 2500. TCR libraries were prepared with molecular barcoding, using unique molecular identifiers to normalize TCRbeta repertoire quantification. TCRdb redid the processing of the public reads, applying fastp at Q25 and MiXCR, and retained in-frame beta chains. Every CDR3 protein is listed once, alongside the most common genes and DNA of its rows. The sample table contains fewer than 700,000 distinct CDR3 sequences; only one count was recorded for 13% of them. Over 2% of the sample is in the top ten clones. The sample's treatment or condition label is to be understood as: allogeneic hematopoietic cell transplantation with graft depleted of TCRalphabeta T cells and CD19 B cells.

Specimen: PBMCs, mostly from graft donor cells, collected 360 days after TCRalphabeta/CD19-depleted stem cell transplant. The receptors were gathered from a male patient aged 5 to 17 who had a stem cell transplant for acute myeloid leukemia, so the T cells may come from the graft donor.

The chain joins TRBV6-6 to TRBJ2-4; tentative D call: TRBD2 (5 bases). The germline gives CDR1 MNHNY, CDR2 SVGAGI (reference sequence). Trimming cost V 6 bases and J 4 bases, with 10 bases left between them. The CDR3 totals 13 residues. This CDR3 reads CASRDPGKNIQYF. Written as DNA, the CDR3 is TGTGCCAGCAGGGACCCGGGGAAAAACATTCAGTACTTC.

The rearrangement joins TRBV20-1 to TRBJ2-3; D remains unclear. Germline V CDR1 and CDR2: DFQATT, SNEGSKA (reference sequence). V lost 2 bases to trimming and J lost 0 bases, with 15 bases between them. This CDR3 is built from 16 residues. Written as DNA, the CDR3 is TGCAGTGCTAGAACGGAGAGGCCCTTTAGCACAGATACGCAGTATTTT. This encodes CSARTERPFSTDTQYF.

The rearrangement links TRBV4-1 to TRBJ2-1; 11 bases are shared with TRBD2. This CDR3 contains 24 residues. After removal of 2 bases from V and 2 bases from J, the junction contained 26 bases not matched to a gene. The germline gives CDR1 MGHRA, CDR2 YSYEKL. CDR3: CASSQFPWGQLGLAGAPPYNEQFF. The DNA for the CDR3 is TGCGCCAGCAGCCAATTTCCCTGGGGGCAATTAGGACTAGCGGGTGCCCCACCCTACAATGAGCAGTTCTTC.

The chain joins TRBV27 to TRBJ2-1; 10 bases line up with TRBD2. J was trimmed by 4 bases and V by 0 bases; bases with no gene match: 6. The V gene's germline CDR1 is MNHEY and CDR2 SMNVEV (reference sequence). The CDR3 spans 17 residues. As DNA, the CDR3 is TGTGCCAGCAGTTTATCCACTCTAGCGGGAGTTTACAATGAGCAGTTCTTC. Its translation is CASSLSTLAGVYNEQFF.

This sequence joins TRBV6-6 and TRBJ2-3; D not resolved. V lost 2 bases to trimming and J lost 4 bases, with 4 bases between them. The germline gives CDR1 MNHNY, CDR2 SVGAGI (reference sequence). The CDR3 is made up of 12 amino acids. Here the CDR3 DNA reads TGTGCCAGCAGTTACCTAGCAGATACGCAGTATTTT. It specifies CASSYLADTQYF.

This clonotype has a count of ten or more. The chain uses TRBV5-8 and TRBJ2-1, with D maybe TRBD2 (5 bases). This CDR3 has 15 residues. V gave up 0 bases and J gave up 2 bases, with 9 bases separating them. Germline values: CDR1 SGHTS, CDR2 YDEGEE. In DNA, the CDR3 is TGTGCCAGCAGCTTGGACAGCGGACCCTACAATGAGCAGTTCTTC. The encoded protein is CASSLDSGPYNEQFF.

There are a few counts of this clonotype. The rearrangement links TRBV18 to TRBJ1-1; D gene uncertain. Germline-derived CDR1 and CDR2 are KGHSH and LQKENI. The V end was cut by 2 bases, the J end by 3 bases, with 10 bases between. The CDR3 is 14 amino acids. The CDR3: CASSPSESHTEAFF. The CDR3 nucleotides are TGTGCCAGCTCACCATCAGAGTCGCACACTGAAGCTTTCTTT.

This chain joins TRBV5-1 and TRBJ2-2, with a possible D match to TRBD2 (5 bases). Germline-derived CDR1 and CDR2 are SGHRS and YFSETQ. This CDR3 has 15 amino acids. The V and J ends lost 4 bases and 4 bases respectively, with 14 bases between them. CDR3 coding DNA: TGCGCCAGCAGCCTTGGACTCCAGCGCACCGGGGAGCTGTTTTTT. Translated: CASSLGLQRTGELFF.

This clonotype was observed a handful of times. This chain joins TRBV28 and TRBJ2-7, with D perhaps TRBD2 (6 bases). The CDR3 covers 16 residues. Germline V gives CDR1 MDHEN, CDR2 SYDVKM. V lost 3 bases to trimming and J lost 0 bases, with 15 bases between them. CDR3 coding DNA: TGTGCCAGCAGTTTCGGGTCCACGGGAGTCTCCTACGAGCAGTACTTC. Protein: CASSFGSTGVSYEQYF.

This clonotype was recorded a few times. The V and J genes are TRBV20-1 and TRBJ2-1, with 14 bases that match TRBD2. This CDR3 has 16 amino acids. Germline assignment: CDR1 DFQATT and CDR2 SNEGSKA (reference sequence). The V gene end was trimmed by 0 bases and the J gene end by 5 bases; junction bases not matched to a gene: 3. This CDR3 is CSAREGLAGENNEQFF. Here the CDR3 DNA reads TGCAGTGCTAGAGAGGGACTAGCGGGAGAGAACAATGAGCAGTTCTTC.

V and J are TRBV28 and TRBJ2-7; 8 bases agree with TRBD1. This CDR3 region has 16 residues. Germline CDR1 MDHEN, CDR2 SYDVKM. With 6 bases clipped from V and 0 bases from J, the junction kept 10 bases outside the gene matches. This CDR3 is CASSSPPGTGSYEQYF. For the CDR3, the DNA is TGTGCCAGCAGCTCTCCTCCCGGGACAGGCTCCTACGAGCAGTACTTC.

A note on this clonotype: One end of the junction does not line up with germline, which may come from a read error. V is TRBV11-2 and J is TRBJ2-1, with TRBD2 matching 7 bases. This CDR3 has 14 amino acids. The germline gives CDR1 SGHAT, CDR2 FQNNGV. The CDR3 nucleotides are TGTGCCAGCAACTTAGTGACTAAGCTAGCGGCTCAGTTCTTC. As protein: CASNLVTKLAAQFF. Combining the CDR3 with reference TRBV11-2 and TRBJ2-1 gives the whole variable domain EAGVAQSPRYKIIEKRQSVAFWCNPISGHATLYWYQQILGQGPKLLIQFQNNGVVDDSQLPKDRFSAERLKGVDSTLKIQPAKLEDSAVYLCASNLVTKLAAQFFGPGTRLTVL.

This clonotype occurred a few times. The genes are TRBV5-6 and TRBJ1-4; perhaps TRBD1 as D (5 bases). V gave up 0 bases and J gave up 8 bases, with 11 bases separating them. The CDR3 has 14 amino acids. Germline CDR1 is SGHDT and CDR2 is YYEEEE. The CDR3 region is CASSLAQVGEKLFF. CDR3 coding DNA: TGTGCCAGCAGCTTGGCACAGGTAGGGGAAAAACTGTTTTTT.

The rearrangement uses TRBV30 and TRBJ2-7; D is possibly TRBD2 (6 bases). This CDR3 region has 14 residues. The V gene lost 2 bases and the J gene lost 3 bases, with 14 bases spanning the gap. CDR1 is GTSNPN and CDR2 is SVGIG in the germline V gene (reference sequence). The CDR3, as DNA: TGTGCCTGGAGTCTTGGCGGGACGGACTACGAGCAGTACTTC. Translated, it gives CAWSLGGTDYEQYF.

This clonotype has a count of ten or more. The genes are TRBV29-1 and TRBJ2-3; the match to TRBD1 covers 7 bases. Germline trimming cut 6 bases from V and 2 bases from J; bases unmatched to any gene: 5. The CDR3 extends over 13 amino acids. Germline CDR1 and CDR2: SQVTM and ANQGSEA. In nucleotides, the CDR3 is TGCAGCGTCTCCGGGACAGTCACAGATACGCAGTATTTT. Protein: CSVSGTVTDTQYF.

The rearrangement uses TRBV10-3 and TRBJ2-2; D may correspond to TRBD1 or TRBD2 (6 bases each). The CDR3 loop spans 16 amino acids. Germline V CDR1 and CDR2: ENHRY, SYGVKD. V was pared by 2 bases and J by 0 bases, with 10 bases between. The CDR3 protein is CAISENGGANTGELFF. The DNA of the CDR3 is TGTGCCATCAGTGAGAACGGGGGCGCGAACACCGGGGAGCTGTTTTTT.

V and J are TRBV4-2 and TRBJ2-1, with 7 bases matching TRBD2. The CDR3 is 15 amino acids. Germline V gives CDR1 LGHNA, CDR2 YNFKEQ. V gave up 6 bases and J gave up 7 bases; unmatched junction bases: 12. This CDR3 reads CASSLLGEGPNEQFF. The CDR3 DNA reads TGTGCCAGCAGTCTGCTGGGGGAGGGCCCAAATGAGCAGTTCTTC.

This chain links TRBV20-1 with TRBJ2-5; TRBD2 is a possible D gene (7 bases). Deletions cut 2 bases from V and 4 bases from J, with 23 bases between. This CDR3 comprises 17 residues. Germline V gene sequence: CDR1 DFQATT, CDR2 SNEGSKA (reference sequence). DNA of the CDR3: TGCAGTGCTAGACAAACCGGCAACTTAAGGGGGGGAGAGACCCAGTACTTC. It encodes CSARQTGNLRGGETQYF.

V is TRBV3-1 and J is TRBJ2-1; D unresolved. CDR1 and CDR2 from the germline V gene are LGHDT and YNNKEL (reference sequence). The CDR3 covers 16 residues. V was pared by 1 base and J by 0 bases, with 10 bases between. The CDR3 is CASSQVRVSSYNEQFF. For the CDR3, the DNA is TGTGCCAGCAGCCAAGTTAGGGTGAGCTCCTACAATGAGCAGTTCTTC.

This clonotype has only a few counts. This chain uses TRBV21-1 with TRBJ2-2; TRBD2, as called in the table, went unchecked against the DNA. TRBV21-1 is termed a pseudogene. The CDR3 consists of 19 residues. As DNA, the CDR3 is TGTGCCCACAGCAGGAATAGCGGGAATTGCCCCCATTGGACCGGGGAGCTGTTTTTT. It specifies CAHSRNSGNCPHWTGELFF.

The chain has TRBV7-2 and TRBJ2-2, with 7 nucleotides matching TRBD2. Losses at the gene ends were 5 bases for V and 5 bases for J; bases not matched to a gene: 11. Per the germline V gene, CDR1 is SGHTA and CDR2 is FQGNSA. The CDR3 sequence is 16 residues long. CDR3 coding DNA: TGTGCCAGCAGCGGAGGACTAGGGGTAGGAACCGGGGAGCTGTTTTTT. It translates to CASSGGLGVGTGELFF.

The chain joins TRBV28 to TRBJ2-7, with TRBD2 as a possible D gene (6 bases). This CDR3 has 17 amino acids. From germline, CDR1 is MDHEN and CDR2 SYDVKM. Trimming cost V 2 bases and J 4 bases, with 21 bases left between them. Written as DNA, the CDR3 is TGTGCCAGCAGTTTAGTTTCTCGGGTAGCGGATGATTACGAGCAGTACTTC. Translated, it gives CASSLVSRVADDYEQYF. Full variable domain (rest looked up from reference TRBV28 and TRBJ2-7): DVKVTQSSRYLVKRTGEKVFLECVQDMDHENMFWYRQDPGLGLRLIYFSYDVKMKEKGDIPEGYSVSREKKERFSLILESASTNQTSMYLCASSLVSRVADDYEQYFGPGTRLTVT.

The rearrangement joins TRBV24-1 to TRBJ2-2; 11 bases are a match to TRBD2. The CDR3 consists of 17 residues. V shed 10 bases and J 2 bases; nucleotides not matched to a gene: 11. Germline assignment: CDR1 KGHDR and CDR2 SFDVKD. The DNA for the CDR3 is TGTGCCACGAGTCACACGGGACTAGCGGCCAACACCGGGGAGCTGTTTTTT. Translated, it gives CATSHTGLAANTGELFF.